Shown below are 29 T cell receptor beta chains from a single sample sequenced in a study of T cell changes during pregnancy in multiple sclerosis. Data came from immunoSEQ multiplex PCR; TCRdb stores just in-frame clones and leaves some out. The data contain 35,000 to 40,000 clones, roughly 91% of them singletons. This sample comprised CD8+ T cells from peripheral blood mononuclear cells, obtained in the third trimester of pregnancy. These receptors were taken from a female donor with multiple sclerosis, enrolled in a pregnancy study.

The gene calls are TRBV9 and TRBJ2-1, with 7 bases identical to TRBD1. CDR3 size: 17 residues. The V and J ends lost 2 bases and 8 bases, in that order; junction bases with no gene match: 16. CDR1 and CDR2 from the germline V gene are SGDLS and YYNGEE. CDR3 DNA sequence: TGTGCCAGCAGCGTGATCGAGACAGGGTCGGTCGACGATGAGCAGTTCTTC. Translating gives CASSVIETGSVDDEQFF.

This chain links TRBV4-1 with TRBJ1-5, with D unclear. Looked up from germline, CDR1 is MGHRA and CDR2 is YSYEKL. The V gene lost 1 base and the J gene lost 0 bases, with 10 bases spanning the gap. The CDR3 sequence is 16 residues long. CDR3 coding DNA: TGCGCCAGCAGCCAAGGACTGGCTTATAGCAATCAGCCCCAGCATTTT. Its translation: CASSQGLAYSNQPQHF.

J is TRBJ1-5 and V is TRBV28; 7 nucleotides align to TRBD1. After removal of 5 bases from V and 2 bases from J, the junction contained 9 bases not matched to a gene. Germline loops: CDR1 MDHEN, CDR2 SYDVKM. The CDR3 consists of 16 residues. The CDR3, as DNA: TGTGCCAGCAGTCGTACAGGGGAAGGTGGCAATCAGCCCCAGCATTTT. It encodes CASSRTGEGGNQPQHF.

The chain is built from TRBV4-1 and TRBJ1-1; D gene uncertain. The CDR3 is 12 amino acids. Germline V lookup: CDR1 MGHRA, CDR2 YSYEKL. Trimming stripped 0 bases from V and 7 bases from J, with 6 bases between. The CDR3: CASSQEGVEAFF. The CDR3 nucleotides read TGCGCCAGCAGCCAAGAGGGAGTTGAAGCTTTCTTT.

The chain recombines TRBV5-4 with TRBJ2-5; no firm D call. CDR1 is SGHNT and CDR2 is YYREEE in the germline V gene (reference sequence). CDR3 length equals 16 residues. With 4 bases removed from V and 0 bases from J, the gap between germline ends came to 16 bases. The CDR3 is CASSTTLTTYQETQYF. The DNA for the CDR3 is TGTGCCAGCAGCACAACACTCACTACGTACCAAGAGACCCAGTACTTC.

J is TRBJ2-3 and V is TRBV10-1; 8 positions agree with TRBD2. Germline trimming cut 2 bases from V and 2 bases from J; bases unmatched to any gene: 3. The CDR3 is made up of 15 amino acids. The germline V gene has CDR1 WNHNN and CDR2 SYGVQD (reference sequence). The CDR3 loop is CASSEGAGDTDTQYF. For the CDR3, the DNA is TGCGCCAGCAGTGAGGGAGCGGGAGACACAGATACGCAGTATTTT.

The chain has TRBV6-4 and TRBJ2-2; a possible D gene is TRBD2 (6 bases). Trimming took 5 bases from V and 4 from J, leaving 8 bases between them. The germline V gene encodes CDR1 MRHNA and CDR2 SNTAGT. This CDR3 region has 13 residues. Here the CDR3 DNA reads TGTGCCAGCAGTAAGACTAGCACCGGGGAGCTGTTTTTT. As protein: CASSKTSTGELFF.

The chain links TRBV11-3 to TRBJ1-1, with unresolved D. The CDR3 is 13 residues long. Germline CDR1 is SGHNT and CDR2 is YENEEA. Trimming shortened V by 2 bases and J by 0 bases, and 4 bases separated the two germline ends. The CDR3 spells CASSLSLNTEAFF. In DNA, the CDR3 is TGTGCCAGCAGCTTATCTTTGAACACTGAAGCTTTCTTT.

This chain connects TRBV7-9 to TRBJ2-7; the match to TRBD1 covers 7 bases. The V gene's germline CDR1 is SEHNR and CDR2 FQNEAQ (reference sequence). J gave up 3 bases and V 2 bases, and 7 bases lay outside the gene matches. CDR3 size: 15 residues. CDR3 sequence reads: CASSLSTGSGYEQYF. CDR3 sequence (DNA): TGTGCCAGCAGCTTATCGACAGGGTCCGGCTACGAGCAGTACTTC.

The V gene is TRBV27, the J gene TRBJ2-7, with TRBD2 as a possible D gene (6 bases). Germline CDR1 is MNHEY and CDR2 is SMNVEV (reference sequence). CDR3 length: 16 amino acids. The V and J ends lost 4 bases and 4 bases respectively, with 20 bases between them. The CDR3 here is CASSWGAGRTVYEQYF. The CDR3 region has the DNA TGTGCCAGCAGTTGGGGAGCGGGCCGGACCGTTTACGAGCAGTACTTC.

This clone was seen once. The CDR3 bases are TGTGCCTGGAGTATGGTAGCCACAGAGACCCAGTACTTC. Its protein product is CAWSMVATETQYF. The J gene is TRBJ2-5, the V gene TRBV30; no firm D call. The V and J ends lost 2 bases and 4 bases respectively, with 11 bases between them. The CDR3 sequence is 13 residues long. CDR1 and CDR2 from the germline V gene are GTSNPN and SVGIG (reference sequence).

This chain connects TRBV13 to TRBJ1-1; 7 bases align to TRBD1. Germline V gene sequence: CDR1 PRHDT, CDR2 FYEKMQ (reference sequence). V was pared by 5 bases and J by 3 bases, with 12 bases of the junction left unmatched. CDR3 length: 16 amino acids. DNA for the CDR3: TGTGCCAGCAGCGATAGACAGGGAGGTGGGTACACTGAAGCTTTCTTT. Translated, it gives CASSDRQGGGYTEAFF.

This rearrangement joins TRBV5-6 to TRBJ2-7; perhaps TRBD2 as D (6 bases). Between the trimmed V and J ends, which lost 4 bases and 0 bases, there was a span of 11 bases. The germline gives CDR1 SGHDT, CDR2 YYEEEE. The CDR3 spans 14 residues. The CDR3 protein is CASSAGRYSYEQYF. Here the CDR3 DNA reads TGTGCCAGCAGCGCGGGACGGTACTCCTACGAGCAGTACTTC.

The rearrangement links TRBV9 to TRBJ2-2; 13 nucleotides line up with TRBD2. This CDR3 spans 18 amino acids. V gave up 3 bases and J gave up 2 bases; unmatched junction bases: 7. Germline V CDR1 and CDR2: SGDLS, YYNGEE. CDR3 nucleotide sequence: TGTGCCAGCAGCGACGGACTAGCGGGGGCCTTAAACACCGGGGAGCTGTTTTTT. Protein: CASSDGLAGALNTGELFF.

This clone was detected once. The CDR3 sequence is CAIVGTGGEQYF. CDR3 coding DNA: TGTGCCATCGTGGGGACAGGCGGCGAGCAGTACTTC. The gene calls are TRBV10-3 and TRBJ2-7; 8 positions agree with TRBD1. Germline lookup yields CDR1 ENHRY and CDR2 SYGVKD. The ends lost 8 bases at V and 6 bases at J; junction bases unmatched: 6. This CDR3 spans 12 amino acids.

The genes are TRBV11-2 and TRBJ2-1, with D possibly being TRBD2 (6 bases). CDR1 is SGHAT, CDR2 FQNNGV, per germline. The CDR3 sequence is 14 residues long. Between the trimmed V and J ends, which lost 4 bases and 4 bases, there was a span of 11 bases. This CDR3 is CASSYVAVYNEQFF. The CDR3 DNA sequence: TGTGCCAGCAGCTATGTAGCGGTTTACAATGAGCAGTTCTTC.

This chain joins TRBV19 and TRBJ1-1; TRBD1 matches at 7 bases. There are 14 residues in the CDR3. From germline, CDR1 is LNHDA and CDR2 SQIVND (reference sequence). The junction had 12 bases not matched to a gene; V was cut back by 8 bases and J by 6 bases. CDR3 residues: CASRWDSESPEAFF. The CDR3 DNA reads as TGTGCCAGTCGCTGGGACAGCGAATCCCCTGAAGCTTTCTTT.

V usage is TRBV18 and J usage is TRBJ2-7; tentatively, D is TRBD2 (5 bases). The CDR3 spans 11 residues. In germline, CDR1 is KGHSH, CDR2 LQKENI. The germline V and J ends were trimmed by 2 bases and 6 bases, with 5 bases remaining between them. The CDR3 is CASSPGGEQYF. In nucleotides, the CDR3 is TGTGCCAGCTCACCAGGAGGCGAGCAGTACTTC.

The rearrangement links TRBV13 to TRBJ2-7; no reliable D call. CDR3 length equals 14 residues. Per the germline V gene, CDR1 is PRHDT and CDR2 is FYEKMQ (reference sequence). V shed 2 bases and J shed 0 bases, with 8 bases lying between them. The CDR3: CASSLSGSSYEQYF. The CDR3 DNA sequence: TGTGCCAGCAGCTTAAGTGGTAGCTCCTACGAGCAGTACTTC.

The chain uses TRBV7-9 and TRBJ1-4, with D tentatively TRBD1 (5 bases). The V end lost 3 bases, the J end lost 7 bases, and 12 bases lay between the germline ends. The CDR3 loop spans 14 amino acids. From germline, CDR1 is SEHNR and CDR2 FQNEAQ (reference sequence). The CDR3 region has the DNA TGTGCCAGCAGCTTGGTTCAGGGAGGTGAAAAACTGTTTTTT. Encoded protein: CASSLVQGGEKLFF.

The rearrangement links TRBV7-9 to TRBJ1-2, with TRBD1 as a possible D gene (6 bases). V gave up 4 bases and J gave up 0 bases, with 12 bases separating them. Germline V gene sequence: CDR1 SEHNR, CDR2 FQNEAQ (reference sequence). The CDR3 runs to 15 residues. The chain's CDR3 is CASSSNRESNYGYTF. DNA for the CDR3: TGTGCCAGCAGCTCCAACAGGGAGTCTAACTATGGCTACACCTTC.

This clone turned up a few times. V is TRBV11-2 and J is TRBJ2-1; TRBD2 might be the D (7 bases). The germline V gene has CDR1 SGHAT and CDR2 FQNNGV. This CDR3 region has 15 residues. V dropped 1 base and J dropped 7 bases, with 14 bases sitting between them. The CDR3 reads CASSLAGGFMNEQFF. CDR3 bases: TGTGCCAGCAGCTTAGCGGGGGGCTTCATGAATGAGCAGTTCTTC. Variable domain in full (rest from reference TRBV11-2 and TRBJ2-1): EAGVAQSPRYKIIEKRQSVAFWCNPISGHATLYWYQQILGQGPKLLIQFQNNGVVDDSQLPKDRFSAERLKGVDSTLKIQPAKLEDSAVYLCASSLAGGFMNEQFFGPGTRLTVL.

The chain links TRBV2 to TRBJ1-2; the match to TRBD1 covers 8 bases. The V gene's germline CDR1 is SNHLY and CDR2 FYNNEI. The CDR3 extends over 12 amino acids. Trimming took 8 bases from V and 8 from J; bases not matched to a gene: 7. CDR3 DNA: TGTGCCAGCCACTGGACAGGGATCGGCTACACCTTC. Protein: CASHWTGIGYTF.

The rearrangement uses TRBV6-1 and TRBJ1-5; TRBD1 might be the D (5 bases). This CDR3 has 16 amino acids. V was shortened by 2 bases and J by 2 bases, with 13 bases between the two germline ends. The germline CDR1 and CDR2 sequences are MNHNS and SASEGT. CDR3: CASSELTAWGNQPQHF. CDR3 DNA: TGTGCCAGCAGTGAATTGACAGCGTGGGGCAATCAGCCCCAGCATTTT.

The chain recombines TRBV27 with TRBJ2-3; weak D call: TRBD1 (5 bases). Trimming pared 1 base from V and 5 bases from J, leaving 16 bases between. The CDR3 contains 16 residues. In germline, CDR1 is MNHEY, CDR2 SMNVEV (reference sequence). CDR3 sequence (DNA): TGTGCCAGCAGTTTATTCCCGGACACCACGGGAGATACGCAGTATTTT. Its protein product is CASSLFPDTTGDTQYF.

This CDR3 reads CASRRGEQFF. As DNA, the CDR3 is TGTGCCAGCAGACGGGGGGAGCAGTTCTTC. The V and J genes are TRBV21-1 and TRBJ2-1; the table's D call TRBD2 went unverified against the DNA. TRBV21-1 is a pseudogene locus. The CDR3 is 10 residues long.

The gene calls are TRBV30 and TRBJ2-5; perhaps TRBD2 as D (6 bases). The better agreement between TRBJ2-7 and the DNA end casts doubt on the J call. The CDR3 is 14 residues long. Germline loops: CDR1 GTSNPN, CDR2 SVGIG (reference sequence). Here the CDR3 DNA reads TGTGCCTGGGTTCCGCCAAGACTAGTAAACGAGCAGTACTTC. Protein: CAWVPPRLVNEQYF.

This clone was recorded a few times. The chain employs TRBV30 and TRBJ1-1; D unresolved. V shed 6 bases and J shed 2 bases, with 7 bases lying between them. The germline CDR1 and CDR2 sequences are GTSNPN and SVGIG (reference sequence). The CDR3 is 11 residues long. Here the CDR3 DNA reads TGTGCCTGTAGCCTTAACACTGAAGCTTTCTTT. Translating it yields CACSLNTEAFF.

The rearrangement links TRBV15 to TRBJ1-1; 8 positions match TRBD1. Germline-derived CDR1 and CDR2 are LNHNV and YYDKDF (reference sequence). The CDR3 extends over 18 amino acids. With 6 bases clipped from V and 4 bases from J, the junction kept 19 bases outside the gene matches. CDR3 nucleotide sequence: TGTGCCACCAGGAGAAAGGACAGGGCGGAGAGTTGGGGCACTGAAGCTTTCTTT. Protein: CATRRKDRAESWGTEAFF.